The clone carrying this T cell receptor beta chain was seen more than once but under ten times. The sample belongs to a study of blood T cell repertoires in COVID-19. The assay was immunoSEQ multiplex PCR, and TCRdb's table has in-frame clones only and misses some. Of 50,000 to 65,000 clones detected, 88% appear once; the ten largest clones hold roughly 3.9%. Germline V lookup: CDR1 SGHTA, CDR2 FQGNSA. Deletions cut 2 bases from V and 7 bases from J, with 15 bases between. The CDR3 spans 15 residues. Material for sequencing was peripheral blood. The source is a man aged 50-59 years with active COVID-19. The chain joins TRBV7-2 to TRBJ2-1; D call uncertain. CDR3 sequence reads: CASSLFPGQWNEQFF. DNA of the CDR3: TGTGCCAGCAGCTTATTCCCAGGCCAGTGGAATGAGCAGTTCTTC.